The 15 T cell receptor beta chains listed next were all sequenced from one sample in a study of T cell changes during pregnancy in multiple sclerosis. Using immunoSEQ multiplex PCR, the repertoire was profiled, and TCRdb retains in-frame clones only, with some absent. The data contain around 92,000 clones, 90% to 95% of them singletons. This material consisted of peripheral blood, taken in the third trimester of pregnancy. The receptors stem from a female donor with multiple sclerosis, enrolled in a pregnancy study.

In its sample, this clone was seen once. The V call is TRBV27, the J call TRBJ1-1, with 9 positions matching TRBD1. The CDR3 loop spans 14 amino acids. J lost 4 bases, V lost 7 bases, and 7 bases had no gene match. Per germline, CDR1 MNHEY and CDR2 SMNVEV (reference sequence). CDR3 nucleotide sequence: TGTGCCAGCACGTATACAGGGGGCCTCACTGAAGCTTTCTTT. It yields the protein CASTYTGGLTEAFF.

The chain recombines TRBV19 with TRBJ2-5, with 7 bases lining up with TRBD2. The CDR3 extends over 13 amino acids. V lost 10 bases to trimming and J lost 4 bases; unmatched junction nucleotides: 9. Germline lookup yields CDR1 LNHDA and CDR2 SQIVND (reference sequence). The CDR3 reads CATAGIAGETQYF. CDR3 bases: TGTGCCACCGCCGGAATAGCGGGAGAGACCCAGTACTTC.

The chain uses TRBV10-3 and TRBJ2-7, with 10 bases identical to TRBD2. The J segment lost 3 bases and the V segment lost 4 bases, leaving 6 bases of the junction unmatched. The CDR3 consists of 15 residues. The germline V gene encodes CDR1 ENHRY and CDR2 SYGVKD. The CDR3 protein is CAISGGLAGVYEQYF. The DNA of the CDR3 is TGTGCCATCAGTGGAGGGCTAGCGGGAGTCTACGAGCAGTACTTC.

This rearrangement joins TRBV27 to TRBJ2-7; a possible D gene is TRBD2 (5 bases). V shed 4 bases and J shed 3 bases, with 13 bases lying between them. This CDR3 has 14 residues. Germline CDR1 reads MNHEY; CDR2 reads SMNVEV (reference sequence). The CDR3 DNA is TGTGCCAGCAGTTCAGCGGCTACCCACTACGAGCAGTACTTC. Translating it yields CASSSAATHYEQYF.

The chain joins TRBV7-8 to TRBJ2-3, with D hard to call. This CDR3 has 14 amino acids. V dropped 10 bases and J dropped 2 bases, with 16 bases sitting between them. The V gene's germline CDR1 is SGHVS and CDR2 FQNEAQ. The CDR3 reads CATNSPRATDTQYF. In nucleotides, the CDR3 is TGTGCCACCAACAGTCCACGTGCCACAGATACGCAGTATTTT.

The rearrangement links TRBV5-4 to TRBJ2-1; weak D call: TRBD2 (7 bases). Germline lookup yields CDR1 SGHNT and CDR2 YYREEE (reference sequence). There are 16 residues in the CDR3. Trimming stripped 0 bases from V and 7 bases from J, with 17 bases between. The CDR3: CASSLEGGRGGNEQFF. The CDR3 region has the DNA TGTGCCAGCAGCTTGGAGGGCGGGAGAGGGGGGAATGAGCAGTTCTTC.

This chain uses TRBV27 with TRBJ2-7; possibly TRBD1 for D (6 bases). Looked up from germline, CDR1 is MNHEY and CDR2 is SMNVEV (reference sequence). The V and J ends lost 2 bases and 5 bases respectively, with 22 bases between them. The CDR3 runs 17 residues. The DNA of the CDR3 is TGTGCCAGCAGTTTACTACAAGGGACACCCTCCGAGGACGAGCAGTACTTC. Amino acids: CASSLLQGTPSEDEQYF.

The V call is TRBV2, the J call TRBJ2-2; D gene ambiguous. Germline CDR1 SNHLY, CDR2 FYNNEI. Trimming took 1 base from V and 5 from J, leaving 5 bases between them. The CDR3 consists of 13 residues. The CDR3 DNA reads as TGTGCCAGCAGTGAAGTAGTGACCGGGGAGCTGTTTTTT. Its translation: CASSEVVTGELFF.

The chain uses TRBV7-2 and TRBJ1-3; D is undetermined. Per the germline V gene, CDR1 is SGHTA and CDR2 is FQGNSA. Deletions cut 3 bases from V and 3 bases from J, with 3 bases between. The CDR3 totals 12 residues. The CDR3: CASSFIGNTIYF. The CDR3 nucleotides read TGTGCCAGCAGCTTCATTGGAAACACCATATATTTT.

CDR3 in amino acids: CASSAPGQGYNEQFF. DNA for the CDR3: TGTGCCAGCAGCGCCCCGGGACAGGGCTACAATGAGCAGTTCTTC. The chain is built from TRBV9 and TRBJ2-1, with 9 bases aligning to TRBD1. Trimming cost V 3 bases and J 3 bases; bases outside gene matches: 4. CDR3 length: 15 residues. Per germline, CDR1 SGDLS and CDR2 YYNGEE.

The J gene is TRBJ2-7, the V gene TRBV28, with D perhaps matching TRBD1 (5 bases). Germline assignment: CDR1 MDHEN and CDR2 SYDVKM. CDR3 length: 12 amino acids. The ends were cut back, 7 bases at V and 6 bases at J, with 13 bases in the middle. Here the CDR3 reads CASTDPGFEQYF. The DNA for the CDR3 is TGTGCCAGCACCGACCCAGGGTTCGAGCAGTACTTC.

The chain combines TRBV14 with TRBJ2-1, with 12 bases matching TRBD2. The germline CDR1 and CDR2 sequences are SGHDN and FVKESK. This CDR3 has 18 amino acids. The J segment lost 5 bases and the V segment lost 3 bases, leaving 11 bases of the junction unmatched. The CDR3 here is CASSQVHSGLAGDNEQFF. The CDR3 nucleotides read TGTGCCAGCAGCCAGGTGCATTCGGGACTAGCGGGTGACAATGAGCAGTTCTTC.

The V and J genes are TRBV23-1 and TRBJ2-7; tentative D call: TRBD1 (7 bases). TRBV23-1 counts as an open reading frame of uncertain function. The CDR3 covers 18 residues. V was trimmed by 8 bases and J by 2 bases, leaving 28 bases between them. As DNA, the CDR3 is TGCGCCAGCCCCGCAATAGCCCGCGGGACAGATCGTACCTACGAGCAGTACTTC. Protein: CASPAIARGTDRTYEQYF.

This clone has a single count. The CDR3 DNA reads TGTGCCAGCAGCCTCTTGGTGGGAGCGGCCCACAATGAGCAGTTCTTC. Its translation is CASSLLVGAAHNEQFF. The chain couples TRBV14 to TRBJ2-1; possibly TRBD2 for D (5 bases). CDR1 SGHDN and CDR2 FVKESK come from the germline V gene. The length of the CDR3 is 16 residues. Trimming stripped 4 bases from V and 5 bases from J, with 18 bases between. The entire variable domain, with the rest obtained from reference TRBV14 and TRBJ2-1, is as follows: EAGVTQFPSHSVIEKGQTVTLRCDPISGHDNLYWYRRVMGKEIKFLLHFVKESKQDESGMPNNRFLAERTGGTYSTLKVQPAELEDSGVYFCASSLLVGAAHNEQFFGPGTRLTVL.

The rearrangement uses TRBV2 and TRBJ2-3; 10 bases match TRBD2. Per the germline V gene, CDR1 is SNHLY and CDR2 is FYNNEI. This CDR3 spans 17 amino acids. V lost 8 bases to trimming and J lost 0 bases; unmatched junction nucleotides: 11. The CDR3 here is CASQTRSGLASTDTQYF. In DNA form, the CDR3 reads TGTGCCAGCCAAACCCGTTCGGGACTAGCGAGCACAGATACGCAGTATTTT. The variable domain in full, completed from reference TRBV2 and TRBJ2-3, reads EPEVTQTPSHQVTQMGQEVILRCVPISNHLYFYWYRQILGQKVEFLVSFYNNEISEKSEIFDDQFSVERPDGSNFTLKIRSTKLEDSAMYFCASQTRSGLASTDTQYFGPGTRLTVL.